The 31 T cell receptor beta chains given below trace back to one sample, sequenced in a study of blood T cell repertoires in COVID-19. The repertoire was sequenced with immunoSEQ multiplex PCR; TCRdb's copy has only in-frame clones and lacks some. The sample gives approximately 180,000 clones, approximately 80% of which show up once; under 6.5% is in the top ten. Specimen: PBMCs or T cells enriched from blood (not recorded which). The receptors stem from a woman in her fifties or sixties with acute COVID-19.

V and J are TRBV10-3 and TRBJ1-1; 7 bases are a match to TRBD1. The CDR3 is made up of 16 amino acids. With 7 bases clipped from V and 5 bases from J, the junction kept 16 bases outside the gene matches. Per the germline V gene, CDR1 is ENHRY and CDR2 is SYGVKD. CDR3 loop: CAITGGGREGQTEAFF. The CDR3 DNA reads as TGTGCCATCACGGGAGGGGGCAGGGAGGGGCAAACTGAAGCTTTCTTT.

The CDR3, as DNA: TGTGCCAGCCTGGGACAGGGAAGGGGGACTGAAGCTTTCTTT. This gives the protein CASLGQGRGTEAFF. The V and J genes are TRBV6-5 and TRBJ1-1; 9 bases fit TRBD1. The CDR3 sequence is 14 residues long. After removal of 8 bases from V and 5 bases from J, the junction contained 9 bases not matched to a gene. The germline gives CDR1 MNHEY, CDR2 SVGAGI.

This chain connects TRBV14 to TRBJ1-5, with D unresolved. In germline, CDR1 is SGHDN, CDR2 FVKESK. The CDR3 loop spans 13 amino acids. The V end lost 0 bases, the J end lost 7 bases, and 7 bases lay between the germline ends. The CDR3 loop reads CASSQEAGQPQHF. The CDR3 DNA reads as TGTGCCAGCAGCCAAGAAGCAGGCCAGCCCCAGCATTTT.

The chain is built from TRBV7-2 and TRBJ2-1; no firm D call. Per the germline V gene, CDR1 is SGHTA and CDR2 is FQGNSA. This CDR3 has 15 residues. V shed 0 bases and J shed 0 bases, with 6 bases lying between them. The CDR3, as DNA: TGTGCCAGCAGCTTAGCAGCGTCCTCCTACAATGAGCAGTTCTTC. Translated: CASSLAASSYNEQFF.

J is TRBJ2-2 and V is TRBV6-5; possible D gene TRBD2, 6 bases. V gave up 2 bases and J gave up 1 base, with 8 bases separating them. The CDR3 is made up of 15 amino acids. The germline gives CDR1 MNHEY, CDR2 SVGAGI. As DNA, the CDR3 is TGTGCCAGCAGTTACGGGCGGGGGAACACCGGGGAGCTGTTTTTT. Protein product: CASSYGRGNTGELFF.

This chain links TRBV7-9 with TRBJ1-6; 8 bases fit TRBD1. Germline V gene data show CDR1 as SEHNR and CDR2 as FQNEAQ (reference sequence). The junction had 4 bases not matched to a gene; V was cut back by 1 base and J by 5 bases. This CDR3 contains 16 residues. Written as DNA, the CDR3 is TGTGCCAGCAGCTTAGAGACAGGGGTTGATAATTCACCCCTCCACTTT. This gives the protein CASSLETGVDNSPLHF.

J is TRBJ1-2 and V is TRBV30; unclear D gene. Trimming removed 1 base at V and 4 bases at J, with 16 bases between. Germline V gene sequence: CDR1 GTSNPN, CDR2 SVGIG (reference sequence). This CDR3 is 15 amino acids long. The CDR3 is CAWSDPGRGIYGYTF. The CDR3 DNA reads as TGTGCCTGGAGTGACCCCGGGCGGGGAATCTATGGCTACACCTTC.

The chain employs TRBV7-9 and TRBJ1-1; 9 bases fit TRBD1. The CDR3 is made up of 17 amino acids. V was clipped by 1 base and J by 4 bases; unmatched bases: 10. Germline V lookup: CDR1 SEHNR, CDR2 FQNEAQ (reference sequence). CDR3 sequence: CASSLVGQGPGLTEAFF. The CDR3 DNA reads TGTGCCAGCAGCTTAGTGGGACAGGGTCCTGGACTCACTGAAGCTTTCTTT.

The DNA of the CDR3 is TGTGCCAGCTCACCAGCCCTGGACAGGGCAAACACTGAAGCTTTCTTT. Its translation: CASSPALDRANTEAFF. The V gene is TRBV18, the J gene TRBJ1-1; 8 bases match TRBD1. CDR1 is KGHSH and CDR2 is LQKENI in the germline V gene. Trimming cost V 2 bases and J 2 bases; bases outside gene matches: 7. CDR3 length: 16 amino acids.

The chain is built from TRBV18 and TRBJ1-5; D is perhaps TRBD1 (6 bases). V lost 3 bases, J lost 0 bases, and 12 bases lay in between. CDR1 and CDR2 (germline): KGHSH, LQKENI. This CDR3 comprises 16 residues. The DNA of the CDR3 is TGTGCCAGCTCACCGCCGAGGACAGTTAGCAATCAGCCCCAGCATTTT. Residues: CASSPPRTVSNQPQHF.

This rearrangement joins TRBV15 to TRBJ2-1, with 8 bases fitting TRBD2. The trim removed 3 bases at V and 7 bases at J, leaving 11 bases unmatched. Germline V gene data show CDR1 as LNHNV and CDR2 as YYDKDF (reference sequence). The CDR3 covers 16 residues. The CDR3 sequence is CATSSGGAIRTNEQFF. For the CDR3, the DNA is TGTGCCACCAGCAGCGGGGGGGCCATAAGAACAAATGAGCAGTTCTTC.

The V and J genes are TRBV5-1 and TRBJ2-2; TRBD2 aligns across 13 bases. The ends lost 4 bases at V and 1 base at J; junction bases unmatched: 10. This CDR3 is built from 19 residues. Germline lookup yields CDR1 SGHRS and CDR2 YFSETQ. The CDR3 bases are TGCGCCAGCAGCACCCGGACTAGCGGGGGCCCTTGGAACACCGGGGAGCTGTTTTTT. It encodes CASSTRTSGGPWNTGELFF.

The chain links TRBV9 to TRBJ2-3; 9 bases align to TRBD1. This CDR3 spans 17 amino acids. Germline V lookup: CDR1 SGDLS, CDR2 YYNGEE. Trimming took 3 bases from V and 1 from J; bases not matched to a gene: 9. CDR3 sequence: CASSALLQGAGTDTQYF. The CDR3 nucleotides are TGTGCCAGCAGCGCATTATTACAGGGGGCGGGCACAGATACGCAGTATTTT. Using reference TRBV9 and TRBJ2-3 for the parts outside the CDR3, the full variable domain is DSGVTQTPKHLITATGQRVTLRCSPRSGDLSVYWYQQSLDQGLQFLIQYYNGEERAKGNILERFSAQQFPDLHSELNLSSLELGDSALYFCASSALLQGAGTDTQYFGPGTRLTVL.

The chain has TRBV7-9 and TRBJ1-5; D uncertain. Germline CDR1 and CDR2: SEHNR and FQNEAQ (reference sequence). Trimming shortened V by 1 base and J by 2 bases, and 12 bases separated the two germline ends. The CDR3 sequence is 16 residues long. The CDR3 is CASSLGAGVGNQPQHF. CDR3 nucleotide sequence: TGTGCCAGCAGCTTAGGGGCCGGGGTTGGCAATCAGCCCCAGCATTTT. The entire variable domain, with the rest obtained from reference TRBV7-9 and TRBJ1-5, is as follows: DTGVSQNPRHKITKRGQNVTFRCDPISEHNRLYWYRQTLGQGPEFLTYFQNEAQLEKSRLLSDRFSAERPKGSFSTLEIQRTEQGDSAMYLCASSLGAGVGNQPQHFGDGTRLSIL.

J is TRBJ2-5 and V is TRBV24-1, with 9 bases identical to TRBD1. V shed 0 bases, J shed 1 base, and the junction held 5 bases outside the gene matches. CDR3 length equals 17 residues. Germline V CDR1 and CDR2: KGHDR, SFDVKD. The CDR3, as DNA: TGTGCCACCAGTGATTTGGGTACAGGGGGCATCCAAGAGACCCAGTACTTC. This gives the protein CATSDLGTGGIQETQYF.

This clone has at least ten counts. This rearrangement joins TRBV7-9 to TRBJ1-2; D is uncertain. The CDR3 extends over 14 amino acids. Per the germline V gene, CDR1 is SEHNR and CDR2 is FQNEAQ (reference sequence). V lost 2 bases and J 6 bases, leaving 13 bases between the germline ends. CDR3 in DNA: TGTGCCAGCAGCTTATTGGCAGGTTTTGATGGCTACACCTTC. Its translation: CASSLLAGFDGYTF.

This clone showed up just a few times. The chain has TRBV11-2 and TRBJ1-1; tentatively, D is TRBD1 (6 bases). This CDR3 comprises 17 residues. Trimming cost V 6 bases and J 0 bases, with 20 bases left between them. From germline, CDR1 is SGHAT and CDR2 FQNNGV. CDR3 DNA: TGTGCCAGCAGACCTATCCCGGGACACCGAATGAACACTGAAGCTTTCTTT. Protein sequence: CASRPIPGHRMNTEAFF.

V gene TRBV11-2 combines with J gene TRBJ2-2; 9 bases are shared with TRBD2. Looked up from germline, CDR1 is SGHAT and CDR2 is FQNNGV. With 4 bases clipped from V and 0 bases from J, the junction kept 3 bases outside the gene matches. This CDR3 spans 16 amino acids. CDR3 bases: TGTGCCAGCAGCTCTAGACTAGCGGCGAACACCGGGGAGCTGTTTTTT. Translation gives CASSSRLAANTGELFF.

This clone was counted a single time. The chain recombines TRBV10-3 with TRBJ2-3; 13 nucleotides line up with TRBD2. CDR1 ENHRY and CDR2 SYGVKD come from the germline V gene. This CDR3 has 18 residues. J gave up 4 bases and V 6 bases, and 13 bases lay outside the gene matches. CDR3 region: CAISQYRTSGSNPDTQYF. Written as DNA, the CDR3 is TGTGCCATCAGCCAATATAGGACTAGCGGGAGTAACCCAGATACGCAGTATTTT.

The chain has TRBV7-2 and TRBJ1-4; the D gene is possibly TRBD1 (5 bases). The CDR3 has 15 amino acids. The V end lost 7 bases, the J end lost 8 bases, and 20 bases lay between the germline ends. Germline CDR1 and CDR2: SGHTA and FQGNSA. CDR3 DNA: TGTGCCAGCACCCCGGGGCCAGGGAGGAAAGAAAAACTGTTTTTT. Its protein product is CASTPGPGRKEKLFF.

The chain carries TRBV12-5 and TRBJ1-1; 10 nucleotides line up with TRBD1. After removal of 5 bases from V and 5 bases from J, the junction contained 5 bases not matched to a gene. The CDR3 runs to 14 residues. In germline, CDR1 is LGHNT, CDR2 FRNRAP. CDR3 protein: CASGTGTGVTEAFF. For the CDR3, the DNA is TGTGCTAGTGGTACCGGGACAGGGGTAACTGAAGCTTTCTTT. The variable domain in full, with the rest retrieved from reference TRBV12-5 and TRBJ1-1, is DARVTQTPRHKVTEMGQEVTMRCQPILGHNTVFWYRQTMMQGLELLAYFRNRAPLDDSGMPKDRFSAEMPDATLATLKIQPSEPRDSAVYFCASGTGTGVTEAFFGQGTRLTVV.

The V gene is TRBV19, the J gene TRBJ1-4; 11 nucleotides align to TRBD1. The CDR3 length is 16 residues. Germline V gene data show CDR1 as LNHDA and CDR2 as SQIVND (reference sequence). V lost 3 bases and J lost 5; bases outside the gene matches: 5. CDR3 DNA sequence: TGTGCCAGTAGTATGTGGACAGGGGGCGAGAATGAAAAACTGTTTTTT. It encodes CASSMWTGGENEKLFF.

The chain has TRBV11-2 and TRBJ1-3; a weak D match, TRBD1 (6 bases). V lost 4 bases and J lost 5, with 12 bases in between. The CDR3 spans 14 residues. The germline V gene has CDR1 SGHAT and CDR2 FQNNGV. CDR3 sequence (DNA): TGTGCCAGCAGCTCAGGGGACAACAGAAACACCATATATTTT. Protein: CASSSGDNRNTIYF.

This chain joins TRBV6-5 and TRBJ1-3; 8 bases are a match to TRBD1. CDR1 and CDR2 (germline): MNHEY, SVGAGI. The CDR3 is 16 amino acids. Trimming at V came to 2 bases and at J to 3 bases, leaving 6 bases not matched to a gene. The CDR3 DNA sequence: TGTGCCAGCAGTTACGGGACAGGTGGTGATGGAAACACCATATATTTT. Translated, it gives CASSYGTGGDGNTIYF.

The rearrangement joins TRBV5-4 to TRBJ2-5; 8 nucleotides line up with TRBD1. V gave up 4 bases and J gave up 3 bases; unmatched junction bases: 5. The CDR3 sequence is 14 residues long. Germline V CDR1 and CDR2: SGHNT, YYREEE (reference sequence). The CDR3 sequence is CASSRGQEKETQYF. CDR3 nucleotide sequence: TGTGCCAGCAGCCGGGGACAGGAAAAAGAGACCCAGTACTTC.

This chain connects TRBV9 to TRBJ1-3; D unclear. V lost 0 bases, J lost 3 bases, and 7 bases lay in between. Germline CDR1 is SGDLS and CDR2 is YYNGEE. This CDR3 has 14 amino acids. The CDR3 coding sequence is TGTGCCAGCAGCGTAGGCGGGGTTGGAAACACCATATATTTT. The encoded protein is CASSVGGVGNTIYF.

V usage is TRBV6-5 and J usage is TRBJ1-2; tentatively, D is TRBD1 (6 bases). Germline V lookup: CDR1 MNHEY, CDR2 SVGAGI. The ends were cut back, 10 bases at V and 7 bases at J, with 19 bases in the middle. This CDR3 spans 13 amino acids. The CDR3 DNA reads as TGTGCCACCCACGAGAACAGGGCGGGTGGCTACACCTTC. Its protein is CATHENRAGGYTF.

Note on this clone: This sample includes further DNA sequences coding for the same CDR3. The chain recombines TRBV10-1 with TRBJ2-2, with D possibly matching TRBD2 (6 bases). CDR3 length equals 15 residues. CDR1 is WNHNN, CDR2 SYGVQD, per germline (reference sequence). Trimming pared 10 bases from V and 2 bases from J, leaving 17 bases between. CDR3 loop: CATGPGGANTGELFF. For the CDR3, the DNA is TGCGCCACCGGTCCTGGCGGGGCAAACACCGGGGAGCTGTTTTTT.

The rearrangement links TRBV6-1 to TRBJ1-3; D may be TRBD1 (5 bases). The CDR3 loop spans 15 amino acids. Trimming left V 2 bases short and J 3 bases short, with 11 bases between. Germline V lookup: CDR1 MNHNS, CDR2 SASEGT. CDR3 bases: TGTGCCAGCAGTGAAAGGTATAGGGGTGGAAACACCATATATTTT. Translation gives CASSERYRGGNTIYF.

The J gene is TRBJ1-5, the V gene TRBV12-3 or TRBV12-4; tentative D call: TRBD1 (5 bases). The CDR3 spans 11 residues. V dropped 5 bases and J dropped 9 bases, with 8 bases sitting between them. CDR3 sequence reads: CASSQGRPQHF. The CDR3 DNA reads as TGTGCCAGCAGTCAGGGCCGGCCCCAGCATTTT.

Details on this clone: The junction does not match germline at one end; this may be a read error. The CDR3 protein is CASSVDRVIGEAFF. The CDR3 DNA reads TGTGCCAGCAGCGTAGACAGGGTGATAGGTGAAGCTTTCTTT. The chain employs TRBV11-2 and TRBJ1-1; 7 nucleotides match TRBD1. From germline, CDR1 is SGHAT and CDR2 FQNNGV. The CDR3 consists of 14 residues.